This record looks at one TCR beta chain sequence and its context. The antigen is undetermined. The source of the sample is a study of shared clonotypes between healthy human individuals. Whole-study findings and limits: Clonotypes that were shared across a handful of donors made up 4.5% to 5% of naive CD4 clonotypes. As a rule, naive subsets had a larger estimated richness than memory subsets. With few donors, the genetic and exposure-history diversity represented was limited.

There were no recent acute infections or vaccinations among the donors, who were healthy HIV-negative adults. Profiling relied on immunoSEQ multiplex PCR, and the TCRdb table lists in-frame clones only, not all of them. The sample carries around 2.5 million clones, 80% to 95% recorded once. This receptor was identified in a man aged 18-30 years in good health. Some clones in this sample may be carry-over from other donors' samples. Source material: naive CD4+ T cells from PBMCs. Indicated subset: CD45RA+ positively selected.

The CDR3 DNA reads as TGTGCCAGCAGCATCCAAGGGACGGCCCAAGAGACCCAGTACTTC. Protein sequence: CASSIQGTAQETQYF. V and J are TRBV7-3 and TRBJ2-5; D possibly matches TRBD1 or TRBD2 (5 bases each). The V and J ends lost 5 bases and 1 base respectively, with 14 bases between them. Germline CDR1 and CDR2: SGHTA and FQGTGA. There are 15 residues in the CDR3. Supplemented by reference TRBV7-3 and TRBJ2-5, the full variable domain reads GAGVSQTPSNKVTEKGKYVELRCDPISGHTALYWYRQSLGQGPEFLIYFQGTGAADDSGLPNDRFFAVRPEGSVSTLKIQRTERGDSAVYLCASSIQGTAQETQYFGPGTRLLVL.